A selection of T cell receptor beta chains follows, all from one sample in a study of T-cell memory formation after mild COVID-19. TCRdb re-called the 5' RACE reads with MiXCR, one entry per CDR3 protein. The data show around 210,000 distinct CDR3 sequences, more than 8% seen once. Specimen: PBMCs or a T cell subset sorted from them (not recorded which). All receptors derive from a man aged 18 to 29 who had mild COVID-19 (a few samples of this study predate the infection). Cell type and time point are not known. The CDR3 runs from the conserved cysteine through the conserved F or W. A D gene is named only where the DNA matches it firmly. Rows give clone size only sometimes, using once, few, many, or a class for an expanded clone.

NA	TRBV5-1	TRBJ2-3	TRBD2	CASSRRLAGASTDTQYF	TGCGCCAGCAGCCGTAGACTAGCGGGTGCTAGCACAGATACGCAGTATTTT
NA	TRBV10-1	TRBJ2-4	NA	CASSEDAGRIQYF	TGCGCCAGCAGTGAGGACGCGGGACGCATTCAGTACTTC
many	TRBV12-3/TRBV12-4	TRBJ2-7	NA	CASSFGGDLYEQYF	TGTGCCAGCAGTTTCGGCGGGGACCTCTACGAGCAGTACTTC
NA	TRBV29-1	TRBJ2-1	TRBD1	CSVDPGQGVNEQFF	TGCAGCGTAGACCCGGGACAGGGGGTCAATGAGCAGTTCTTC
NA	TRBV9	TRBJ1-6	NA	CASSAQGPNTNSPLHF	TGTGCCAGCAGCGCACAGGGACCTAATACCAATTCACCCCTCCACTTT
many	TRBV5-1	TRBJ2-3	TRBD2	CASSLASGTDTQYF	TGCGCCAGCAGCTTGGCTAGCGGTACAGATACGCAGTATTTT
many	TRBV4-1	TRBJ2-3	TRBD1	CASSLQGATDTQYF	TGCGCCAGCAGCCTCCAGGGGGCCACAGATACGCAGTATTTT
few	TRBV7-2	TRBJ1-6	NA	CASSSGSSYNSPLHF	TGTGCCAGCAGCTCGGGAAGCTCCTATAATTCACCCCTCCACTTT
NA	TRBV9	TRBJ2-1	NA	CASSGTRSDNEQFF	TGTGCCAGCAGCGGGACTCGGTCCGACAATGAGCAGTTCTTC
few	TRBV5-6	TRBJ1-3	NA	CASSLAWNSGNTIYF	TGTGCCAGCAGCTTGGCCTGGAACTCTGGAAACACCATATATTTT
NA	TRBV2	TRBJ2-5	TRBD2	CASSSGGAARETQYF	TGTGCCAGCAGTTCCGGGGGGGCCGCTCGGGAGACCCAGTACTTC
few	TRBV7-2	TRBJ1-2	NA	CASSLVSGGANYGYTF	TGTGCCAGCAGCTTAGTTTCGGGTGGCGCTAACTATGGCTACACCTTC
few	TRBV15	TRBJ1-5	NA	CATSRVTSSRGHQPQHF	TGTGCCACCAGCAGAGTTACGTCCTCGCGGGGGCATCAGCCCCAGCATTTT
many	TRBV11-2	TRBJ1-6	NA	CASSFMIENSPLHF	TGTGCCAGCAGCTTCATGATTGAGAATTCACCCCTCCACTTT
few	TRBV18	TRBJ2-7	NA	CASSPPSSSYEQYF	TGTGCCAGCTCACCACCGTCCAGCTCCTACGAGCAGTACTTC
NA	TRBV2	TRBJ2-1	NA	CASSVLAIYEQFF	TGTGCCAGCAGTGTCCTAGCTATTTATGAGCAGTTCTTC
NA	TRBV3-1	TRBJ2-3	NA	CASSHIRDDGTDTQYF	TGTGCCAGCAGCCATATCCGGGACGACGGCACAGATACGCAGTATTTT
few	TRBV20-1	TRBJ1-5	NA	CSARARDNQPQHF	TGCAGTGCGAGAGCGAGGGACAATCAGCCCCAGCATTTT
NA	TRBV7-2	TRBJ2-1	NA	CASSLALRNEQFF	TGTGCCAGCAGCTTAGCTCTACGTAATGAGCAGTTCTTC
once	TRBV3-1	TRBJ1-1	NA	CASSQDQTGAEAFF	TGTGCCAGCAGCCAAGATCAGACGGGAGCTGAAGCTTTCTTT
NA	TRBV4-3	TRBJ1-2	NA	CASSPARYTGYTF	TGCGCCAGCAGCCCGGCCCGGTACACCGGCTACACCTTC
NA	TRBV6-2/TRBV6-3	TRBJ2-1	NA	CASRSAGNHNEQFF	TGTGCCAGCAGATCCGCGGGGAATCACAATGAGCAGTTCTTC
NA	TRBV5-1	TRBJ2-1	TRBD2	CASSLIAGPNEQFF	TGCGCCAGCAGCTTGATAGCGGGTCCCAATGAGCAGTTCTTC
many	TRBV6-5	TRBJ2-1	NA	CASSYSMGGLSRGEQFF	TGTGCCAGCAGTTACTCGATGGGGGGCCTCTCGAGGGGTGAGCAGTTCTTC
NA	TRBV18	TRBJ2-5	TRBD2	CASSPRERGTETQYF	TGTGCCAGCTCACCACGGGAGCGGGGGACGGAGACCCAGTACTTC
few	TRBV28	TRBJ1-5	NA	CATNQPQHF	TGTGCCACTAATCAGCCCCAGCATTTT
many	TRBV4-3	TRBJ2-5	NA	CASSQPPAETQYF	TGCGCCAGCAGCCAACCCCCTGCAGAGACCCAGTACTTC
few	TRBV4-1	TRBJ2-1	NA	CASSQGGVVRNEQFF	TGCGCCAGCAGCCAAGGAGGGGTCGTGAGGAATGAGCAGTTCTTC
few	TRBV20-1	TRBJ1-4	NA	CSASARALATNEKLFF	TGCAGTGCTAGCGCTCGGGCTTTGGCAACTAATGAAAAACTGTTTTTT
few	TRBV4-2	TRBJ2-2	TRBD2	CASSPVAGGLAGELFF	TGTGCCAGCAGCCCCGTAGCGGGGGGGTTGGCCGGGGAGCTGTTTTTT
few	TRBV2	TRBJ1-4	TRBD1	CASDRGYEKLFF	TGTGCCAGCGACAGGGGCTATGAAAAACTGTTTTTT